The rows below give T cell receptor beta chains drawn from one sample of a study of cytomegalovirus exposure and HLA in healthy donors. Some clones are missing from TCRdb's copy, which holds only in-frame ones; the method was immunoSEQ multiplex PCR. The sample yields about 96,000 clones, roughly 74% seen once. What was sequenced was PBMCs. These receptors were taken from a female donor in good health and CMV-seropositive. Both conserved end residues are part of each CDR3.

V gene	J gene	CDR3 protein
TRBV28	TRBJ1-1	CAVEGQGSNTEAFF
TRBV30	TRBJ2-3	CAWSTGIVTDTQYF
TRBV29-1	TRBJ2-1	CSVRTSGGVSSYNEQFF
TRBV18	TRBJ2-7	CASSPGQREDYEQYF
TRBV6-1	TRBJ1-2	CASSQPGKNYGYTF
TRBV4-2	TRBJ2-7	CASSQDAGTGDYEQYF
TRBV28	TRBJ1-1	CASSKGQIRNTEAFF
TRBV18	TRBJ2-2	CASSLGQGAVSGELFF
TRBV5-4	TRBJ2-7	CASSPGQGAAYEQYF
TRBV5-1	TRBJ2-3	CASSLQGATGDTQYF
TRBV7-2	TRBJ2-7	CASSSHGLAGDEQYF
TRBV7-9	TRBJ1-4	CASSPRSGANEKLFF
TRBV20-1	TRBJ2-7	CSARQYEQYF
TRBV5-4	TRBJ2-3	CASSTGLAGLDTQYF
TRBV4-2	TRBJ2-7	CASSQAKGQGYHEQYF
TRBV7-7	TRBJ2-5	CASSLGTAQETQYF
TRBV30	TRBJ1-1	CAFKQLNTEAFF
TRBV29-1	TRBJ1-1	CSVGQGGAEAFF
TRBV7-2	TRBJ2-1	CASSPGQGPQFF
TRBV30	TRBJ2-1	CAWADSTYNEQFF
TRBV4-3	TRBJ2-7	CASSQSLIYEQYF
TRBV25-1	TRBJ1-2	CASSEYPGDYGYTF
TRBV30	TRBJ1-6	CAWSQAANSPLHF
TRBV9	TRBJ2-7	CASSVTGRYEQYF
TRBV7-2	TRBJ1-4	CASSLGGTVNEKLFF
TRBV7-9	TRBJ1-2	CASTGRQGYGYTF
TRBV4-1	TRBJ1-1	CASSQERTGDTEAFF
TRBV18	TRBJ1-2	CASSPETGVWWGYTF
TRBV30	TRBJ2-7	CAWSVRGSYEQYF
TRBV14	TRBJ2-3	CASSQDLRDTQYF
TRBV6-5	TRBJ2-7	CASTRPGGVDEQYF
TRBV6-5	TRBJ1-2	CASSLDGTDDGYTF
TRBV28	TRBJ2-5	CASSGGTGYQETQYF
TRBV6-5	TRBJ2-3	CAIAPGWADTQYF
TRBV20-1	TRBJ1-3	CSAGGGNTIYF
TRBV4-3	TRBJ1-3	CASSRDRAGNTIYF
TRBV4-3	TRBJ2-1	CASSQDPSGGAGEQFF